This paragraph reports one TCR beta chain. The data were obtained in a study of blood T cell repertoires in COVID-19. Study in general: Nucleic acid was either cDNA or gDNA, and it came from T cells, B-cell-depleted T cells, or PBMCs.

This CDR3 spans 20 amino acids. Only in-frame clones appear in the TCRdb table, and some are missing; sequencing was by immunoSEQ multiplex PCR. This table holds roughly 200,000 clones, 88% found once. This receptor was taken from a man aged 65 to 79 with acute or convalescent COVID-19. The source material was peripheral blood. The chain recombines TRBV21-1 with TRBJ1-5; TRBD1, the D gene given by the table, was not confirmed from the DNA. TRBV21-1 is a pseudogene locus. CDR3 loop: CASSKVTSGGEESSNQPQHF. For the CDR3, the DNA is TGTGCCAGCAGCAAAGTAACTTCAGGGGGCGAGGAATCAAGCAATCAGCCCCAGCATTTT.